Each of the 2 T cell receptor beta chains below was sequenced from the same sample in a study of cytomegalovirus exposure and HLA in healthy donors. PCR was performed using 60 Vbeta and 13 Jbeta primers. Repertoires were generated with immunoSEQ multiplex PCR, while TCRdb's copy carries only in-frame clones and drops some. The table lists under 200,000 clones, 85% of them singletons. The sample comprised PBMCs. Receptors were obtained from a man younger than 40 in good health and CMV-seropositive.

The rearrangement joins TRBV6-5 to TRBJ2-1; TRBD2 agrees at 10 bases. The CDR3 has 14 amino acids. V shed 6 bases, J shed 8 bases, and the junction held 7 bases outside the gene matches. Germline CDR1 and CDR2: MNHEY and SVGAGI. The CDR3 DNA sequence: TGTGCCAGCAGGGCTAGCGGGAGAGGCCATGAGCAGTTCTTC. Amino acids: CASRASGRGHEQFF.

The J gene is TRBJ2-1, the V gene TRBV6-1; 9 bases align to TRBD2. The germline CDR1 and CDR2 sequences are MNHNS and SASEGT. This CDR3 spans 16 amino acids. The V and J ends lost 4 bases and 3 bases, in that order; junction bases with no gene match: 7. CDR3 in DNA: TGTGCCAGCAGTGGATATAGCGGGAGAGTCTACAATGAGCAGTTCTTC. Encoded protein: CASSGYSGRVYNEQFF.